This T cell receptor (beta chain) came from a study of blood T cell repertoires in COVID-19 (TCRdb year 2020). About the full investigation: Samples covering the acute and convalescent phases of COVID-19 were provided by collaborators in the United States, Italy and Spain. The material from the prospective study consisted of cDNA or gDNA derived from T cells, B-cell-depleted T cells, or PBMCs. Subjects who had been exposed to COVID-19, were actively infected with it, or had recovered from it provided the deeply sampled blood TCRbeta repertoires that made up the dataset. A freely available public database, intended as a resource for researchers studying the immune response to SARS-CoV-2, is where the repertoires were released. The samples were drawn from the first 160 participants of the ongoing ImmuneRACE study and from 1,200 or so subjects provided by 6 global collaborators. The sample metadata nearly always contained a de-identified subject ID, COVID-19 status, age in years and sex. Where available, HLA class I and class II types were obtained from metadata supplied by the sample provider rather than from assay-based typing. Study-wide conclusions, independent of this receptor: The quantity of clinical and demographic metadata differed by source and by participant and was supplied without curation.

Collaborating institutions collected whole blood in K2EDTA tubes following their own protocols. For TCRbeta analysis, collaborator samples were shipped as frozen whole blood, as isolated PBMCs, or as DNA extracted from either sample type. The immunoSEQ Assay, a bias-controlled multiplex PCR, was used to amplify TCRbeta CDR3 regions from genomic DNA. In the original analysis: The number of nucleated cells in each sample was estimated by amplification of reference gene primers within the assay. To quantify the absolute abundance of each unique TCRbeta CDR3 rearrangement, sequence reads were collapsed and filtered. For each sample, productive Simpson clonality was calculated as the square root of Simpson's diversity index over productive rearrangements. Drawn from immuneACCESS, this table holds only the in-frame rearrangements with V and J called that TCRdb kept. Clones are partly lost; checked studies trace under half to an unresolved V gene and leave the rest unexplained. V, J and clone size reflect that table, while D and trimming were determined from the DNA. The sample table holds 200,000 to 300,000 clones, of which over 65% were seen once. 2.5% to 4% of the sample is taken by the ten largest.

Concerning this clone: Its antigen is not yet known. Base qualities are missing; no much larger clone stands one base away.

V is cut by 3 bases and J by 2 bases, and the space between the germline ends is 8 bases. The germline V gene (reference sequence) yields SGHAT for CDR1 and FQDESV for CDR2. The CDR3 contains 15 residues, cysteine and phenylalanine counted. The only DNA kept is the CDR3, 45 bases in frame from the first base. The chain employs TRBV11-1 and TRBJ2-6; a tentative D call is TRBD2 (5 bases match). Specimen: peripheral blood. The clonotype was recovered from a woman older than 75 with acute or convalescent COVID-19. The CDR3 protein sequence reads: CASSFSGTGANVLTF. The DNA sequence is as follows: TGTGCCAGCAGCTTCTCGGGGACTGGGGCCAACGTCCTGACTTTC.